This T cell receptor beta chain was captured in a study of OX40 agonist ivuxolimab in advanced cancers. Clones were read by immunoSEQ multiplex PCR, and TCRdb kept only the in-frame ones, dropping some. The table shows 30,000 to 35,000 clones, with about 90% occurring only once. This CDR3 is 17 amino acids long. Germline V gene sequence: CDR1 MDHEN, CDR2 SYDVKM. Losses at the gene ends were 6 bases for V and 3 bases for J; bases not matched to a gene: 14. This receptor was taken from an adult with an advanced solid tumor such as melanoma, head and neck, liver or kidney cancer. The chain links TRBV28 to TRBJ2-3; TRBD1 matches 8 bases. The sample here was CD4+ or CD8+ T cells sorted from blood, taken in a trial of the OX40 agonist ivuxolimab. The CDR3 DNA is TGTGCCAGCAGCCCACGTTCGGCAGGGGGCAAGACAGATACGCAGTATTTT. Its protein product is CASSPRSAGGKTDTQYF.